The entry that follows covers one T cell receptor (beta chain) sequence. Russia was home to the donors, healthy Caucasian individuals aged about 6 to 90. A second about 7 to 11 cycle PCR used barcoded and J-beta primers. Each cDNA molecule was tagged by a template-switch adaptor that had 12 random nucleotides. A minimum of 3 million CDR3-containing paired-end reads was obtained for each sample. Each CDR3 protein gets one entry after TCRdb re-called the 5' RACE reads with MiXCR. The data show about 800,000 distinct CDR3 sequences, 20% to 25% seen once. The sample comes from a study of blood T cells in healthy people across ages. This same sample was also taken into another study, of T cells of mothers and their children. According to that study: cDNA was synthesized from all extracted RNA at roughly 1.6 ug per reaction.

The specimen was blood. The sequence was obtained from a boy younger than 18 in good health.

The CDR3 DNA reads as TGTGCCAGCAGTTGGGACAGGGGGGGAAAACTGTTTTTT. It specifies CASSWDRGGKLFF. V is TRBV27 and J is TRBJ1-4, with TRBD1 matching 11 bases. The CDR3 is made up of 13 amino acids. The V segment lost 4 bases and the J segment 10 bases; nucleotides outside the gene matches: 2. The germline V gene encodes CDR1 MNHEY and CDR2 SMNVEV (reference sequence).